One sample yielded the 26 T cell receptor beta chains listed below, sequenced in a study of T cell repertoires in cytomegalovirus infection. TCRdb fed the reads into MiXCR, producing one record per CDR3 protein. The sample has 300,000 or so distinct CDR3 sequences, roughly 25% seen once. What these receptors recognize is not known. The sample in question was cultured PBMCs, obtained from culture after CMV antigen stimulation. The receptor source for this set is a human donor in good health (CMV status not recorded). Some clones in this sample may be carry-over from other donors' samples.

This clonotype appeared many times. This rearrangement joins TRBV7-2 to TRBJ2-1, with 14 bases aligning to TRBD2. The CDR3 covers 16 residues. J was trimmed by 6 bases and V by 4 bases; bases with no gene match: 5. Germline V CDR1 and CDR2: SGHTA, FQGNSA. CDR3 loop: CASSSSGLAGVNEQFF. In DNA form, the CDR3 reads TGTGCCAGCAGCTCATCGGGACTAGCGGGAGTCAATGAGCAGTTCTTC.

This chain joins TRBV29-1 and TRBJ1-2, with D possibly matching TRBD1 (6 bases). This CDR3 region has 12 residues. The V gene's germline CDR1 is SQVTM and CDR2 ANQGSEA. V was shortened by 7 bases and J by 6 bases, with 15 bases between the two germline ends. CDR3 in amino acids: CSGVPGADGYTF. In nucleotides, the CDR3 is TGCAGCGGGGTACCAGGGGCGGATGGCTACACCTTC.

This clonotype was recorded at least ten times. The chain joins TRBV11-2 to TRBJ1-2, with 9 bases identical to TRBD1. The V gene's germline CDR1 is SGHAT and CDR2 FQNNGV. V lost 5 bases, J lost 8 bases, and 9 bases stayed unmatched. The CDR3 is 14 residues long. The CDR3 DNA reads as TGTGCCAGCAGCGACTGGGACAGGGAGGGAGGCTACACCTTC. As protein: CASSDWDREGGYTF.

The chain couples TRBV6-5 to TRBJ2-7; D is ambiguous. Trimming shortened V by 5 bases and J by 6 bases, and 20 bases separated the two germline ends. CDR3 length equals 15 residues. Germline CDR1 reads MNHEY; CDR2 reads SVGAGI. CDR3 coding DNA: TGTGCCAGCAGTCCTATACGCGAGAAGGGTCCCGAGCAGTACGTC. It specifies CASSPIREKGPEQYV.

This rearrangement joins TRBV28 to TRBJ2-1; D call uncertain. The CDR3 covers 15 residues. CDR1 is MDHEN and CDR2 is SYDVKM in the germline V gene. The germline V and J ends were trimmed by 6 bases and 1 base, with 13 bases remaining between them. In nucleotides, the CDR3 is TGTGCCAGCAGCCTCCCCCCCTCATCCTACAATGAGCAGTTCTTC. Its translation is CASSLPPSSYNEQFF.

This chain links TRBV20-1 with TRBJ2-5, with 8 bases aligning to TRBD1. The germline CDR1 and CDR2 sequences are DFQATT and SNEGSKA (reference sequence). The CDR3 has 14 amino acids. V lost 6 bases to trimming and J lost 2 bases; unmatched junction nucleotides: 8. CDR3 loop: CSAARQGRQETQYF. In DNA form, the CDR3 reads TGCAGTGCCGCACGACAGGGGAGGCAAGAGACCCAGTACTTC.

This clonotype has more than one count but fewer than ten. This chain connects TRBV7-6 to TRBJ2-3, with 12 bases aligning to TRBD2. With V trimmed by 1 base and J by 6 bases, 8 bases remained unmatched. This CDR3 has 17 residues. Germline CDR1 and CDR2: SGHVS and FNYEAQ. The CDR3 DNA reads TGTGCCAGCAGCTTAGGTCTAGCGGGAGGGCCTGAGGATACGCAGTATTTT. This encodes CASSLGLAGGPEDTQYF.

This clonotype has more than one count but fewer than ten. The rearrangement joins TRBV11-3 to TRBJ2-6; 8 positions agree with TRBD1. The trim removed 5 bases at V and 5 bases at J, leaving 11 bases unmatched. The germline V gene has CDR1 SGHNT and CDR2 YENEEA. The CDR3 loop spans 17 amino acids. Here the CDR3 reads CASSPRTGRSRANVLTF. The CDR3 DNA reads as TGTGCCAGCAGCCCACGGACAGGGCGCTCGAGGGCCAACGTCCTGACTTTC.

The V call is TRBV4-1, the J call TRBJ2-1; D is undetermined. V gave up 3 bases and J gave up 8 bases, with 14 bases separating them. The CDR3 runs to 14 residues. Per germline, CDR1 MGHRA and CDR2 YSYEKL. CDR3 DNA: TGCGCCAGCAGCCACCCGGTACGGTCCGATGAGCAGTTCTTC. Protein: CASSHPVRSDEQFF.

The chain uses TRBV5-4 and TRBJ2-1; no firm D call. The germline V and J ends were trimmed by 2 bases and 4 bases, with 4 bases remaining between them. The CDR3 runs 12 residues. Germline loops: CDR1 SGHNT, CDR2 YYREEE (reference sequence). The CDR3 region has the DNA TGTGCCAGCAGCTTCAATTACAATGAGCAGTTCTTC. It translates to CASSFNYNEQFF.

This clonotype has just a few counts. This rearrangement joins TRBV7-2 to TRBJ2-3; tentatively, D is TRBD2 (7 bases). With 8 bases removed from V and 1 base from J, the gap between germline ends came to 16 bases. Germline values: CDR1 SGHTA, CDR2 FQGNSA. The CDR3 length is 15 residues. CDR3 DNA: TGTGCCAGCCGAAACTGGGGGGGCGGCACAGATACGCAGTATTTT. It encodes CASRNWGGGTDTQYF.

This clonotype was detected ten times or more. The CDR3 spells CASSFNSGQTNTEAFF. CDR3 sequence (DNA): TGTGCCAGCAGCTTTAACTCGGGACAAACGAACACTGAAGCTTTCTTT. The chain has TRBV7-8 and TRBJ1-1; weak D call: TRBD1 (6 bases). The CDR3 consists of 16 residues. Germline CDR1 reads SGHVS; CDR2 reads FQNEAQ. V dropped 3 bases and J dropped 1 base, with 15 bases sitting between them.

The chain combines TRBV10-3 with TRBJ2-5; D gene ambiguous. Trimming removed 0 bases at V and 5 bases at J, with 13 bases between. Germline loops: CDR1 ENHRY, CDR2 SYGVKD. The CDR3 length is 15 residues. The CDR3 is CAISESDGVAETQYF. The CDR3 region has the DNA TGTGCCATCAGTGAGTCGGATGGGGTCGCGGAGACCCAGTACTTC.

This clonotype has a count of ten or more. The V gene is TRBV18, the J gene TRBJ2-1; D possibly corresponds to TRBD1 (6 bases). The CDR3 is 16 residues long. Trimming left V 3 bases short and J 1 base short, with 13 bases between. Germline CDR1 is KGHSH and CDR2 is LQKENI. CDR3 in amino acids: CASSPDPGQSYNEQFF. The CDR3 DNA reads as TGTGCCAGCTCACCGGACCCGGGACAATCCTACAATGAGCAGTTCTTC.

This clonotype was counted between two and nine times. The chain employs TRBV27 and TRBJ1-5; D gene unclear. From germline, CDR1 is MNHEY and CDR2 SMNVEV (reference sequence). The CDR3 is 15 amino acids. The V and J ends lost 3 bases and 6 bases respectively, with 15 bases between them. CDR3 loop: CASSFRKQDGQPQHF. The CDR3 nucleotides are TGTGCCAGCAGTTTTCGAAAGCAGGACGGTCAGCCCCAGCATTTT.

This clonotype has a handful of counts. This chain links TRBV12-5 with TRBJ2-5; 12 nucleotides agree with TRBD2. The CDR3 extends over 18 amino acids. Germline V gene lookup returns CDR1 LGHNT and CDR2 FRNRAP. V was pared by 1 base and J by 2 bases, with 8 bases of the junction left unmatched. The CDR3 here is CASGLASTSGRRQETQYF. The CDR3 DNA follows: TGTGCTAGTGGTTTGGCCTCTACTAGCGGGAGGAGACAAGAGACCCAGTACTTC.

This chain joins TRBV7-2 and TRBJ2-1; 11 nucleotides line up with TRBD2. With 5 bases clipped from V and 6 bases from J, the junction kept 18 bases outside the gene matches. Germline V lookup: CDR1 SGHTA, CDR2 FQGNSA. This CDR3 spans 19 amino acids. For the CDR3, the DNA is TGTGCCAGCAGCCCATCCCCGGGGACTAGCGGTTATATGGCCAATGAGCAGTTCTTC. Its translation is CASSPSPGTSGYMANEQFF.

Notes on this clonotype: The junction departs from the called germline gene at one end, perhaps through a read error. This chain uses TRBV4-1 with TRBJ2-5; 10 bases fit TRBD2. CDR3 size: 16 residues. Germline V gives CDR1 MGHRA, CDR2 YSYEKL. As DNA, the CDR3 is TGTGCCAGCAGCCAACCCCCTAGCGGGAGTAGGGAGACCCAGTACTTC. Translation gives CASSQPPSGSRETQYF.

There are many counts of this clonotype. The V gene is TRBV7-8, the J gene TRBJ2-2, with TRBD2 matching 10 bases. The CDR3 loop spans 19 amino acids. V was pared by 5 bases and J by 4 bases, with 16 bases of the junction left unmatched. CDR1 SGHVS and CDR2 FQNEAQ come from the germline V gene. The CDR3 DNA sequence: TGTGCCAGCAGCGGGGGGCCGGGGGTTCTAGCGGGAGTCACCGGGGAGCTGTTTTTT. It specifies CASSGGPGVLAGVTGELFF.

This clonotype was detected ten times or more. The chain uses TRBV7-2 and TRBJ1-1; possible D gene TRBD1, 5 bases. Between the trimmed V and J ends, which lost 6 bases and 2 bases, there was a span of 10 bases. Germline V gene sequence: CDR1 SGHTA, CDR2 FQGNSA. The CDR3 contains 13 residues. In nucleotides, the CDR3 is TGTGCCAGCAGTACAGACAGAAACACTGAAGCTTTCTTT. Protein product: CASSTDRNTEAFF.

V and J are TRBV7-2 and TRBJ2-5, with 10 positions matching TRBD2. The CDR3 runs 15 residues. Trimming removed 5 bases from V and 4 bases from J; junction bases left unmatched: 7. Germline V gene sequence: CDR1 SGHTA, CDR2 FQGNSA. The CDR3 region has the DNA TGTGCCAGCAGCACCCAGCGGGAGGGGCGAGAGACCCAGTACTTC. It yields the protein CASSTQREGRETQYF.

The chain has TRBV9 and TRBJ2-1; D remains ambiguous. Germline CDR1 reads SGDLS; CDR2 reads YYNGEE. The CDR3 covers 13 residues. Trimming removed 0 bases at V and 10 bases at J, with 11 bases between. Here the CDR3 reads CASSVDLGREQFF. CDR3 DNA: TGTGCCAGCAGCGTAGATTTAGGCCGGGAGCAGTTCTTC.

This clonotype was seen at least ten times. This chain connects TRBV6-2 or TRBV6-3 to TRBJ2-7, with 7 positions matching TRBD2. The CDR3 loop spans 14 amino acids. Germline trimming cut 8 bases from V and 3 bases from J; bases unmatched to any gene: 10. Germline lookup yields CDR1 MNHEY and CDR2 SVGEGT. The CDR3 coding sequence is TGTGCCAGCCGACGTGGCGGGAGCAACTACGAGCAGTACTTC. Its protein is CASRRGGSNYEQYF.

This clonotype was observed a handful of times. This chain connects TRBV12-3 or TRBV12-4 to TRBJ1-1, with a weak D call TRBD1 (5 bases). The CDR3 has 13 residues. Trimming removed 6 bases from V and 5 bases from J, with 13 bases in between. CDR3 loop: CASSTGKTTEAFF. In DNA, the CDR3 is TGTGCCAGCAGCACAGGAAAAACGACTGAAGCTTTCTTT.

The rearrangement uses TRBV10-3 and TRBJ2-4; D may be TRBD2 (6 bases). With 4 bases removed from V and 1 base from J, the gap between germline ends came to 8 bases. Looked up from germline, CDR1 is ENHRY and CDR2 is SYGVKD. CDR3 size: 14 residues. In nucleotides, the CDR3 is TGTGCCATCAGTGTTGGGGGGGCCAAAAACATTCAGTACTTC. Translation gives CAISVGGAKNIQYF.

This clonotype appeared many times. This rearrangement joins TRBV7-9 to TRBJ1-1; tentative D call: TRBD1 (5 bases). Trimming took 3 bases from V and 5 from J, leaving 16 bases between them. Germline CDR1 SEHNR, CDR2 FQNEAQ (reference sequence). The CDR3 runs to 15 residues. The CDR3: CASSFNRWGETEAFF. DNA of the CDR3: TGTGCCAGCAGCTTTAACCGTTGGGGGGAGACTGAAGCTTTCTTT.